This T cell receptor (beta chain) was found in a study of Graves' ophthalmopathy and Graves' hyperthyroidism listed by TCRdb under 2018. Regarding the research as a whole: Peripheral blood samples were taken at the time of initial diagnosis, before any treatment was given. To tell Graves' ophthalmopathy apart from Graves' hyperthyroidism, and to predict which patients would progress to ophthalmopathy, the study relied on TCR beta repertoire signatures. In total, 135 blood samples were TCR-sequenced: around 42 ophthalmopathy, about 75 hyperthyroidism and approximately 17 hyperthyroidism-to-ophthalmopathy patients. A discovery set of 90 to 100 patients (43 ophthalmopathy, approximately 58 stable hyperthyroidism) was enrolled to explore V-J signatures distinguishing ophthalmopathy from hyperthyroidism. An independent validation cohort comprised roughly 20 hyperthyroidism patients and about 16 patients who later progressed from hyperthyroidism to ophthalmopathy. In roughly 6 hyperthyroidism patients, T-cell repertoires of thyroid tissue and blood were compared. Following sample collection, hyperthyroidism patients were given methimazole at a starting dose of 30 mg daily, and ophthalmopathy patients were given high-dose intravenous methylprednisolone. For training and testing, the 100 or so patients in the discovery cohort were randomly divided in a 7:3 ratio. Overall study outcomes, separate from this receptor: Most expanded thyroid clonotypes with frequency above 0.001 were also detected in blood, suggesting blood repertoires may reflect the thyroid immune response. Ophthalmopathy was separated from stable hyperthyroidism by the 13-signature model with 85% to 90% sensitivity and 81% to 84% specificity in cross-validation and with 80%/75% in the test set. In validation, the model predicted ophthalmopathy progression with 70.59% sensitivity and about 73% specificity; 12 predicted patients were CT-confirmed with GO in a median of 6.5 months. Sample size was not statistically predetermined, and group allocation was not concealed from the investigators.

For repertoire sequencing, TCR beta CDR3 regions were amplified from RNA transcripts. HTBI primers and the Qiagen OneStep RT-PCR kit were used in a first-round RT-PCR, which was followed by a second-round multiplex PCR, size selection and purification. Libraries were sequenced paired-end with 100 bp reads on an Illumina HiSeq2000. In the source study's methods: SOAPnuke was used to process the reads, throwing out any read that had adapters, had uncalled bases, had a mean Phred below 15, or lacked an exact constant-primer or identifier match. COPE v1.2.5 was used to merge the high-quality paired reads. Clonotypes were defined as unique nucleotide sequences and were aligned to IMGT TRB V, D and J references using MiTCR v1.1. The analysis was limited to V-J combinations with a frequency above 0.0001, which together covered just over 98% of the repertoires. For each V-J combination, a TCR clonal expansion and chaos score was defined as F50 clonal expansion divided by the chaos observed in the TCRdist matrix. Features were reduced by Welch's t-statistics and random forest to over 10 V-J combinations, which fed a naive Bayes classifier. Thyroid-blood repertoire similarity was quantified with the Morisita-Horn index. The public reads were reprocessed in TCRdb via fastp at Q25 and MiXCR, keeping in-frame beta chains. Identical CDR3 protein sequences are pooled into one entry, listed with their most common genes and DNA. The V and J calls were not made by the authors but by TCRdb's processing. The sample records 600,000 to 650,000 distinct CDR3 sequences, approximately 21% of which are singletons. The ten top clones hold roughly 6.9% of the sample.

About this clonotype itself: No antigen is known for it. Base qualities are missing; no much larger clone stands one base away.

A patient counted as having stable hyperthyroidism if there was no progression to ophthalmopathy within 18 months of follow-up. Hyperthyroidism patients were newly diagnosed, were aged 18 to 65 years, and had a disease duration under 2 months. Anyone with other autoimmune diseases, uncontrolled infections, pregnancy or lactation was excluded from the study. Clinical symptoms, serum thyroxine, TRAb, thyroid ultrasound and orbital computed tomography formed the basis of the diagnosis. PBMCs were isolated from about 9.1 ml of fresh peripheral blood by Ficoll-Paque density gradient centrifugation. Trizol reagent was used to extract the total RNA, and its quality was then checked on an Agilent 2100 Bioanalyzer. The cysteine opens and the phenylalanine closes a CDR3 of 14 amino acids. Only the CDR3 DNA is retained, 42 bases long and in frame from the first base. V and J lose 6 bases and 7 bases, and a span of 18 bases separates them. For CDR1 and CDR2, the germline V gene (reference sequence) lists MNHEY and SMNVEV.

The source is a woman under 30 with stable Graves' hyperthyroidism. Some clones in this sample may be carry-over from other donors' samples. Donor details come from another sample of the same person, matched by shared clones. The sequence joins TRBV27 to TRBJ1-1; there is no confident call for the D gene. Sample: peripheral blood. The CDR3 sequence is CASSDNPTGFEAFF. The DNA is TGTGCCAGCAGCGATAACCCGACGGGCTTTGAAGCTTTCTTT.